The 9 T cell receptor beta chains reported below all come from one sample, sequenced in a study of T cells after yellow fever vaccination. Using its own MiXCR run on the 5' RACE reads, TCRdb lists one record per CDR3 protein. The sample records around 610,000 distinct CDR3 sequences, less than 15% being singletons. Sequenced material: PBMCs, taken on the day of the yellow fever booster vaccination. The receptors here all came from a man aged 25 to 40 who received the YFV17D yellow fever vaccine.

The V gene is TRBV5-1, the J gene TRBJ2-3; maybe TRBD2 (6 bases). Looked up from germline, CDR1 is SGHRS and CDR2 is YFSETQ. The ends were cut back, 0 bases at V and 5 bases at J, with 13 bases in the middle. This CDR3 contains 15 residues. The CDR3 DNA follows: TGCGCCAGCAGCTTGGCCGGAGGGGCGATAGATACGCAGTATTTT. The encoded protein is CASSLAGGAIDTQYF.

A few counts support this clonotype. The chain carries TRBV6-1 and TRBJ1-2; 9 bases line up with TRBD1. Germline V gene data show CDR1 as MNHNS and CDR2 as SASEGT. V was pared by 5 bases and J by 9 bases, with 13 bases of the junction left unmatched. The CDR3 is 15 amino acids. CDR3 bases: TGTGCCAGCAGTACGAACTCCGGGACAGGGATGCGCTACACCTTC. Encoded protein: CASSTNSGTGMRYTF.

This clonotype has just a few counts. The chain has TRBV7-2 and TRBJ2-7; a weak D match, TRBD1 (6 bases). The CDR3 runs to 14 residues. Trimming shortened V by 6 bases and J by 3 bases, and 15 bases separated the two germline ends. Germline assignment: CDR1 SGHTA and CDR2 FQGNSA. The CDR3 loop is CASRQRSGVYEQYF. In nucleotides, the CDR3 is TGTGCCAGCAGACAAAGATCAGGGGTCTACGAGCAGTACTTC.

This clonotype was seen only a few times. V is TRBV4-1 and J is TRBJ2-7, with D unclear. The V and J ends lost 0 bases and 3 bases respectively, with 6 bases between them. The CDR3 is made up of 13 amino acids. Germline CDR1 is MGHRA and CDR2 is YSYEKL. CDR3 DNA: TGCGCCAGCAGCCAAGAACGAAACTACGAGCAGTACTTC. This gives the protein CASSQERNYEQYF.

The chain is built from TRBV7-2 and TRBJ2-7; possibly TRBD2 for D (6 bases). From germline, CDR1 is SGHTA and CDR2 FQGNSA. V gave up 0 bases and J gave up 6 bases, with 12 bases separating them. The CDR3 is made up of 14 amino acids. This CDR3 is CASSLAFRRGEQYF. The CDR3 DNA reads as TGTGCCAGCAGCTTAGCGTTTAGGAGGGGCGAGCAGTACTTC.

V is TRBV29-1 and J is TRBJ2-2; no firm D call. CDR3 length: 14 amino acids. The germline CDR1 and CDR2 sequences are SQVTM and ANQGSEA. Trimming removed 4 bases at V and 3 bases at J, with 12 bases between. The CDR3: CSVGKRQHTGELFF. CDR3 nucleotides: TGCAGCGTTGGAAAACGACAACACACCGGGGAGCTGTTTTTT.

This clonotype was found a few times. The rearrangement uses TRBV5-1 and TRBJ2-3; weak D call: TRBD1 (5 bases). This CDR3 has 16 amino acids. Germline V gene data show CDR1 as SGHRS and CDR2 as YFSETQ. V was pared by 3 bases and J by 4 bases, with 18 bases between. The CDR3 here is CASSWQGSASADTQYF. In DNA, the CDR3 is TGCGCCAGCAGCTGGCAGGGTTCGGCGAGCGCAGATACGCAGTATTTT.

The rearrangement uses TRBV14 and TRBJ2-7; TRBD2 matches at 12 bases. Germline loops: CDR1 SGHDN, CDR2 FVKESK. With V trimmed by 4 bases and J by 0 bases, 10 bases remained unmatched. The CDR3 has 18 amino acids. This chain's CDR3 is CASSPLWTSGNLSYEQYF. The CDR3 nucleotides read TGTGCCAGCAGCCCCCTATGGACTAGCGGGAACCTCTCCTACGAGCAGTACTTC. The complete variable domain, with remaining parts taken from reference TRBV14 and TRBJ2-7, reads EAGVTQFPSHSVIEKGQTVTLRCDPISGHDNLYWYRRVMGKEIKFLLHFVKESKQDESGMPNNRFLAERTGGTYSTLKVQPAELEDSGVYFCASSPLWTSGNLSYEQYFGPGTRLTVT.

The CDR3 sequence: CASSLSAASSYNEQFF. The CDR3 DNA follows: TGTGCCAGCAGCTTATCCGCGGCGAGCTCCTACAATGAGCAGTTCTTC. The V gene is TRBV7-2, the J gene TRBJ2-1; D is undetermined. The germline gives CDR1 SGHTA, CDR2 FQGNSA. The CDR3 runs to 16 residues. V was pared by 2 bases and J by 0 bases, with 11 bases between. The full variable domain, its missing parts supplied by reference TRBV7-2 and TRBJ2-1, is GAGVSQSPSNKVTEKGKDVELRCDPISGHTALYWYRQSLGQGLEFLIYFQGNSAPDKSGLPSDRFSAERTGGSVSTLTIQRTQQEDSAVYLCASSLSAASSYNEQFFGPGTRLTVL.